This TCR beta chain was profiled in a study of T cell responses to AZD1222 COVID-19 vaccine. General study results and limits: At 160-218 and 743-854, vaccine-associated CD4 TCRs were dominant, and they spanned spike. Only after the peak T cell response were repertoires sampled. Spike-specific TCR repertoires showed rising breadth and depth after two AZD1222 doses.

This clone showed up just once. The antigen is unknown. This table comes from immunoSEQ multiplex PCR, and its TCRdb copy is limited to in-frame clones, with some not included. The sample consists of some 83,000 clones, approximately 90% of them appearing once. Second-dose schedules of about 4 or about 12 weeks were combined. Specimen: peripheral blood, collected 28 days after the second AZD1222 dose. This sequence was found in an adult who received the AZD1222 COVID-19 vaccine.

DNA for the CDR3: TGTGCCATCAGTGAGTCGGTTGAGACCCAGTACTTC. This sequence encodes CAISESVETQYF. The chain has TRBV10-3 and TRBJ2-5; D not certain. V dropped 0 bases and J dropped 5 bases, with 4 bases sitting between them. Germline CDR1 ENHRY, CDR2 SYGVKD. CDR3 size: 12 residues.